These 13 T cell receptor beta chains originate from one sample sequenced in a study of T cell responses to AZD1222 COVID-19 vaccine. The data were produced by immunoSEQ multiplex PCR, yet TCRdb's version contains in-frame clones alone and is incomplete. The sample has about 97,000 clones, roughly 90% seen once. The starting material was peripheral blood, obtained on day 0 of AZD1222 vaccination. The receptors originated from an adult in good health.

J is TRBJ2-5 and V is TRBV7-3, with TRBD1 identical over 10 bases. The CDR3 is made up of 16 amino acids. From germline, CDR1 is SGHTA and CDR2 FQGTGA. V lost 2 bases and J lost 2; bases outside the gene matches: 5. The CDR3 spells CASSLGPDRGQETQYF. In DNA, the CDR3 is TGTGCCAGCAGCTTAGGGCCGGACAGGGGGCAAGAGACCCAGTACTTC.

This rearrangement joins TRBV28 to TRBJ1-2; D not certain. The CDR3 has 13 amino acids. Deletions cut 7 bases from V and 7 bases from J, with 16 bases between. In germline, CDR1 is MDHEN, CDR2 SYDVKM. The CDR3 spells CASTTGEYGGYTF. CDR3 coding DNA: TGTGCCAGCACCACGGGAGAGTACGGTGGCTACACCTTC.

The chain employs TRBV12-3 or TRBV12-4 and TRBJ1-1, with no clear D. V was trimmed by 3 bases and J by 8 bases, leaving 10 bases between them. The CDR3 totals 12 residues. CDR3 loop: CASSLLTEEAFF. In DNA, the CDR3 is TGTGCCAGCAGTTTGTTGACGGAGGAAGCTTTCTTT.

The chain has TRBV25-1 and TRBJ1-1, with 7 bases matching TRBD1. The CDR3 is 16 residues long. Germline trimming cut 5 bases from V and 1 base from J; bases unmatched to any gene: 10. Germline V CDR1 and CDR2: MGHDK, SYGVNS. The CDR3 nucleotides read TGTGCCAGCAGTAAGGGTAGTAACAGGGGGAACACTGAAGCTTTCTTT. This encodes CASSKGSNRGNTEAFF.

This chain joins TRBV11-2 and TRBJ2-5, with 8 bases matching TRBD2. The germline CDR1 and CDR2 sequences are SGHAT and FQNNGV. V lost 6 bases and J lost 4; bases outside the gene matches: 10. The CDR3 is 15 amino acids. The CDR3 bases are TGTGCCAGCAGAACTGCGGCGGGGGGACGAGAGACCCAGTACTTC. Residues: CASRTAAGGRETQYF.

This clone was seen a single time. This chain joins TRBV11-3 and TRBJ2-5; 15 nucleotides align to TRBD2. Trimming took 5 bases from V and 5 from J; bases not matched to a gene: 6. The length of the CDR3 is 16 residues. Per germline, CDR1 SGHNT and CDR2 YENEEA. CDR3: CASSPWTSGGEETQYF. The CDR3 region has the DNA TGTGCCAGCAGCCCTTGGACTAGCGGGGGGGAGGAGACCCAGTACTTC.

This chain uses TRBV2 with TRBJ1-5, with 7 bases matching TRBD1. CDR1 is SNHLY, CDR2 FYNNEI, per germline. V gave up 4 bases and J gave up 3 bases; unmatched junction bases: 6. CDR3 length: 15 amino acids. The CDR3 loop reads CASSVEQGNNQPQHF. The CDR3 DNA reads as TGTGCCAGCAGTGTGGAACAGGGGAACAATCAGCCCCAGCATTTT.

This sequence joins TRBV28 and TRBJ2-7, with no clear D. Trimming pared 6 bases from V and 3 bases from J, leaving 9 bases between. Germline CDR1 and CDR2: MDHEN and SYDVKM. The CDR3 runs 12 residues. CDR3 DNA: TGTGCCAGCAGGGGTAGAATCTACGAGCAGTACTTC. It specifies CASRGRIYEQYF.

The rearrangement links TRBV9 to TRBJ1-6; no definite D call. Looked up from germline, CDR1 is SGDLS and CDR2 is YYNGEE. The germline V and J ends were trimmed by 0 bases and 10 bases, with 8 bases remaining between them. The CDR3 covers 13 residues. The CDR3 bases are TGTGCCAGCAGCGTAGTATTAGGGTCACCCCTCCACTTT. This gives the protein CASSVVLGSPLHF.

V is TRBV28 and J is TRBJ1-1, with 7 positions matching TRBD1. The V gene's germline CDR1 is MDHEN and CDR2 SYDVKM. Losses at the gene ends were 5 bases for V and 10 bases for J; bases not matched to a gene: 10. The CDR3 spans 13 residues. Here the CDR3 reads CASSQTGVRGAFF. CDR3 coding DNA: TGTGCCAGCAGTCAAACAGGGGTTAGGGGAGCTTTCTTT. Supplemented by reference TRBV28 and TRBJ1-1, the full variable domain reads DVKVTQSSRYLVKRTGEKVFLECVQDMDHENMFWYRQDPGLGLRLIYFSYDVKMKEKGDIPEGYSVSREKKERFSLILESASTNQTSMYLCASSQTGVRGAFFGQGTRLTVV.

The chain joins TRBV6-5 to TRBJ1-1; 8 nucleotides line up with TRBD1. This CDR3 is built from 14 residues. CDR1 and CDR2 (germline): MNHEY, SVGAGI. V dropped 4 bases and J dropped 3; count of bases not matched to a gene: 4. The CDR3 nucleotides are TGTGCCAGCAGTTGGACAGGGACAGACACTGAAGCTTTCTTT. Translated: CASSWTGTDTEAFF.

V usage is TRBV27 and J usage is TRBJ1-6; D may be TRBD1 (5 bases). The CDR3 is 18 amino acids. V gave up 6 bases and J gave up 1 base, with 19 bases separating them. CDR1 and CDR2 from the germline V gene are MNHEY and SMNVEV (reference sequence). CDR3 sequence: CASRSTVAEGSYNSPLHF. CDR3 DNA: TGTGCCAGCAGGTCGACAGTGGCGGAAGGGTCCTATAATTCACCCCTCCACTTT.

The gene calls are TRBV9 and TRBJ2-5; D possibly matches TRBD1 or TRBD2 (5 bases each). Germline values: CDR1 SGDLS, CDR2 YYNGEE. The CDR3 runs to 14 residues. V lost 2 bases to trimming and J lost 2 bases, with 10 bases between them. Here the CDR3 reads CASSVQGGQETQYF. The CDR3 nucleotides read TGTGCCAGCAGCGTTCAGGGCGGGCAAGAGACCCAGTACTTC.